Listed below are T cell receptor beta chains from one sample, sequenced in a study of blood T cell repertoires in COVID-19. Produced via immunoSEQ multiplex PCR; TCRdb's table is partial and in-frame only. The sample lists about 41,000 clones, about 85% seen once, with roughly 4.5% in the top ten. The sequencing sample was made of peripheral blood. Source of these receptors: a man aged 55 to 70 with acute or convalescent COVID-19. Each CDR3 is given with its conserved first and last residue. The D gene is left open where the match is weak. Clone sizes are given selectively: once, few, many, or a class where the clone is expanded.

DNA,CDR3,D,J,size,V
TGTGCCAGCAGTGGTCCAGGGGGGATCGCTGAAGCTTTCTTT,CASSGPGGIAEAFF,TRBD1,TRBJ1-1,NA,TRBV27
TGTGCCAGCTGGACAGGGGGGAACACTGAAGCTTTCTTT,CASWTGGNTEAFF,TRBD1,TRBJ1-1,NA,TRBV25-1
TGTGCCAGTGACTCGGGGGGGAGGACTGAAGCTTTCTTT,CASDSGGRTEAFF,NA,TRBJ1-1,NA,TRBV6-5
TGTGCCAGCAGCCAAACAGGGCGAGGGGAGCTGTTTTTT,CASSQTGRGELFF,NA,TRBJ2-2,NA,TRBV3-1/TRBV3-2
TGTGCCAGCAGTGGACTGGGCTACGAGCAGTACTTC,CASSGLGYEQYF,NA,TRBJ2-7,once,TRBV2
TGTGCCAGCAGCCTAGGTATTGTCGTCGCGAGTGAGCAGTTCTTC,CASSLGIVVASEQFF,NA,TRBJ2-1,once,TRBV7-8
TGTGCCAGCAGCGTAGCGGACAGTACCTACGAGCAGTACTTC,CASSVADSTYEQYF,NA,TRBJ2-7,NA,TRBV9
TGCGCCAGCAGCGATCCCGGGACAGGGGTCTACGAGCAGTACTTC,CASSDPGTGVYEQYF,TRBD1,TRBJ2-7,NA,TRBV4-1
TGTGCCAGCAGCTTCTTATTGTCGGAGAGGGGGGGGCCGTCAGGGGAGCAGTTCTTC,CASSFLLSERGGPSGEQFF,NA,TRBJ2-1,NA,TRBV7-2
TGTGCCAGCAGCTCGGGAAGGCTGGTAAACACCGGGGAGCTGTTTTTT,CASSSGRLVNTGELFF,NA,TRBJ2-2,NA,TRBV7-7
TGTGCCAGCAAGCTGCCAGGGGGCAACACTGAAGCTTTCTTT,CASKLPGGNTEAFF,TRBD1,TRBJ1-1,NA,TRBV6-5
TGTGCCATCACCTCGACTCCGCTACCCAACTATGGCTACACCTTC,CAITSTPLPNYGYTF,NA,TRBJ1-2,NA,TRBV10-3
TGTGCCAGCAGTTTAAAGGGGCCGTCTAACTATGGCTACACCTTC,CASSLKGPSNYGYTF,NA,TRBJ1-2,once,TRBV28
TGTGCCAGCAGCTCTCAGGCGGGGAAGTACCAAGAGACCCAGTACTTC,CASSSQAGKYQETQYF,NA,TRBJ2-5,NA,TRBV13
TGTGCCAGCAGTTACTCGACGGGTGGCTACACCTTC,CASSYSTGGYTF,NA,TRBJ1-2,NA,TRBV6-2/TRBV6-3
TGCGCCAGCAGCACCAGAGAGAGCGGCGAGCAGTACTTC,CASSTRESGEQYF,NA,TRBJ2-7,NA,TRBV4-1
TGTGCCGGGCAGGGGTATAGTTCACCCCTCCACTTT,CAGQGYSSPLHF,NA,TRBJ1-6,NA,TRBV21-1
TGTGCCAGCAGCGAAAGTAGGGACAGGGGGAACACCGGGGAGCTGTTTTTT,CASSESRDRGNTGELFF,TRBD1,TRBJ2-2,NA,TRBV3-1/TRBV3-2
TGTGCCAGCAGTCCGACGGGACAGGGAACCGAGACCCAGTACTTC,CASSPTGQGTETQYF,TRBD1,TRBJ2-5,NA,TRBV27
TGTGCCAGCAGCTTAGCGTGGGGGCTTGGAAACACCATATATTTT,CASSLAWGLGNTIYF,NA,TRBJ1-3,once,TRBV7-7
TGTGCCAGCAGTTTTTCTTGGAGAGATACGCAGTATTTT,CASSFSWRDTQYF,NA,TRBJ2-3,NA,TRBV27
TGTGCCAGCAGAGGAGGGCTCGGGGAGCTGTTTTTT,CASRGGLGELFF,NA,TRBJ2-2,NA,TRBV2
TGTGCCAGCAGCGTAGTAATTGGACAGGGTGTGAATGAGCAGTTCTTC,CASSVVIGQGVNEQFF,TRBD1,TRBJ2-1,NA,TRBV9
TGTGCCAGCAGCCAAGATTACTTTAACACTGAAGCTTTCTTT,CASSQDYFNTEAFF,NA,TRBJ1-1,few,TRBV14
TGTGCCAGCGTCAGGGACAGGGGGGGAAACTATGGCTACACCTTC,CASVRDRGGNYGYTF,TRBD1,TRBJ1-2,NA,TRBV7-8
TGTGCCAGCAGTCGACCGGGACTTAATTTAGGCGAGCAGTACTTC,CASSRPGLNLGEQYF,NA,TRBJ2-7,NA,TRBV6-6
TGTGCCAGCAGCCAAGGAGGGGGGGCCTGGGAGACCCAGTACTTC,CASSQGGGAWETQYF,NA,TRBJ2-5,NA,TRBV3-1/TRBV3-2
TGTGCCAGCAGCTTAATGGGGGCGGATACGCAGTATTTT,CASSLMGADTQYF,NA,TRBJ2-3,NA,TRBV13
TGCGCCAGCGCCCGGGACAACCATAACTATGGCTACACCTTC,CASARDNHNYGYTF,NA,TRBJ1-2,NA,TRBV5-1
TGTGCCAGCAGTGGGGAGAATCAGCCCCAGCATTTT,CASSGENQPQHF,NA,TRBJ1-5,NA,TRBV2
TGTGCCAGCAGTTCATGGGGGGGTGGCTACACCTTC,CASSSWGGGYTF,NA,TRBJ1-2,NA,TRBV12-3/TRBV12-4
TGCGCCAGCAGCTCGAGTCCCGGCGGGGTCTATGGCTACACCTTC,CASSSSPGGVYGYTF,NA,TRBJ1-2,NA,TRBV5-1
TGTGCCAGCAGCTTAGAAAAGGAGCCGAGGGGAAACACCATATATTTT,CASSLEKEPRGNTIYF,NA,TRBJ1-3,NA,TRBV11-2
TGTGCCAGCAGTATATCGGGACAGAACGAGCAGTACTTC,CASSISGQNEQYF,TRBD1,TRBJ2-7,NA,TRBV6-2/TRBV6-3
TGTGCCAGCAGTATAAACAAGAACACTGAAGCTTTCTTT,CASSINKNTEAFF,NA,TRBJ1-1,NA,TRBV6-6
TGTGCCAGCAGCGTAGCCACTGGTACCAGGTCCTACGAGCAGTACTTC,CASSVATGTRSYEQYF,NA,TRBJ2-7,NA,TRBV9
TGCGCCAGCACTTTACAGGGGAGCACTGAAGCTTTCTTT,CASTLQGSTEAFF,TRBD1,TRBJ1-1,NA,TRBV10-2
TGTGCCAGCAGTGAGGGAGACGCTTTCTTT,CASSEGDAFF,NA,TRBJ1-1,once,TRBV6-1
TGTGCCAGCAGCTTCCCGTGGGTTTCGGCTAGCGGGGGGGGAGATACGCAGTATTTT,CASSFPWVSASGGGDTQYF,TRBD2,TRBJ2-3,NA,TRBV5-8
TGTGCCTGGACACTAACCTACAATGAGCAGTTCTTC,CAWTLTYNEQFF,NA,TRBJ2-1,NA,TRBV30
TGTGCCAGCAGCCGGGACACTGATTTCACCGGGGAGCTGTTTTTT,CASSRDTDFTGELFF,NA,TRBJ2-2,NA,TRBV5-4
TGTGCCAGCAGCTTCGGGAACACTGAAGCTTTCTTT,CASSFGNTEAFF,NA,TRBJ1-1,NA,TRBV5-4
TGTGCCAGTAGCCCGGGGGGTTCTGACTATGGCTACACCTTC,CASSPGGSDYGYTF,NA,TRBJ1-2,NA,TRBV19
TGTGCCAGCTCACCTTCCGGGACAGATTACTCTGGAAACACCATATATTTT,CASSPSGTDYSGNTIYF,TRBD1,TRBJ1-3,NA,TRBV18
TGTGCCAGCAGCTTATCTTCGGGGTCACCCCTCCACTTT,CASSLSSGSPLHF,NA,TRBJ1-6,NA,TRBV11-2
TGTGCCAGCAGTTATTCGGACAGGGGACAGGCTTTCTTT,CASSYSDRGQAFF,TRBD1,TRBJ1-1,NA,TRBV6-2/TRBV6-3
TGTGCCAGCAGCGCTACAGGGGTAGAGACCCAGTACTTC,CASSATGVETQYF,TRBD1,TRBJ2-5,NA,TRBV7-2
TGTGCCAGCAGCCAAATGCGGCGGGGGGTCACCGGGGAGCTGTTTTTT,CASSQMRRGVTGELFF,TRBD2,TRBJ2-2,NA,TRBV3-1/TRBV3-2
TGTGCCAGCAGCCGGATCGGGACAGGGCTCGACGAGCAGTACTTC,CASSRIGTGLDEQYF,TRBD1,TRBJ2-7,NA,TRBV7-2
TGTGCCTGGAGGTTGGGACAGGGTTACAATTCACCCCTCCACTTT,CAWRLGQGYNSPLHF,TRBD1,TRBJ1-6,NA,TRBV30
TGTGCCAGCAGTAACACAGGTCGCATCACCGGGGAGCTGTTTTTT,CASSNTGRITGELFF,NA,TRBJ2-2,NA,TRBV6-5
TGTGCTAGTGGTTTCTCAGGGGGAGCTCAGCCCCAGCATTTT,CASGFSGGAQPQHF,TRBD1,TRBJ1-5,NA,TRBV12-5
TGTGCCAGCAGTTCCCAACTTCCTAGACAGGGGGCTTATGGCTACACCTTC,CASSSQLPRQGAYGYTF,TRBD1,TRBJ1-2,once,TRBV27